A selection of T cell receptor beta chains follows, all from one sample in a study of cytomegalovirus exposure and HLA in healthy donors. Libraries were prepared by immunoSEQ multiplex PCR; TCRdb keeps only in-frame clonotypes and omits some of them. Altogether about 160,000 clones are present, about 80% being singletons, with the ten largest covering under 2.5%. The sequenced material came from PBMCs. These receptors came from a man in his forties in good health and CMV-seronegative. Both conserved end residues are part of each CDR3. Each record gives: V gene, clone size, D gene, J gene, CDR3 protein, CDR3 DNA. A D gene is named only where the DNA matches it firmly. Clone sizes are given selectively: once, few, many, or a class where the clone is expanded.

V gene: TRBV14; clone size: .; D gene: TRBD2; J gene: TRBJ2-3; CDR3 protein: CASSQDRTRTDTQYF; CDR3 DNA: TGTGCCAGCAGCCAAGATAGGACTAGGACAGATACGCAGTATTTT
V gene: TRBV7-2; clone size: .; D gene: TRBD2; J gene: TRBJ2-5; CDR3 protein: CASSLVREKETQYF; CDR3 DNA: TGTGCCAGCAGCTTAGTGCGGGAGAAGGAGACCCAGTACTTC
V gene: TRBV20-1; clone size: .; D gene: .; J gene: TRBJ2-3; CDR3 protein: CSAVYTDTQYF; CDR3 DNA: TGCAGTGCTGTATACACAGATACGCAGTATTTT
V gene: TRBV7-2; clone size: .; D gene: TRBD1; J gene: TRBJ2-1; CDR3 protein: CASSLARGLHEQFF; CDR3 DNA: TGTGCCAGCAGCTTAGCTAGGGGGCTACATGAGCAGTTCTTC
V gene: TRBV19; clone size: .; D gene: .; J gene: TRBJ1-5; CDR3 protein: CASSSSEGQPQHF; CDR3 DNA: TGTGCCAGTAGTTCCTCTGAGGGCCAGCCCCAGCATTTT
V gene: TRBV6-6; clone size: .; D gene: TRBD2; J gene: TRBJ2-1; CDR3 protein: CASSRLAGGSYNEQFF; CDR3 DNA: TGTGCCAGCAGTCGACTAGCGGGAGGGTCCTACAATGAGCAGTTCTTC
V gene: TRBV5-1; clone size: .; D gene: TRBD2; J gene: TRBJ2-3; CDR3 protein: CASSVISGSTDTQYF; CDR3 DNA: TGCGCCAGCAGTGTAATAAGCGGGAGTACAGATACGCAGTATTTT
V gene: TRBV13; clone size: once; D gene: TRBD2; J gene: TRBJ2-1; CDR3 protein: CASSSLDPGLEFDEQFF; CDR3 DNA: TGTGCCAGCAGCTCACTGGACCCGGGACTAGAATTCGATGAGCAGTTCTTC
V gene: TRBV9; clone size: .; D gene: TRBD2; J gene: TRBJ2-3; CDR3 protein: CASSVLAGGGDTQYF; CDR3 DNA: TGTGCCAGCAGCGTACTAGCGGGAGGAGGAGATACGCAGTATTTT
V gene: TRBV28; clone size: .; D gene: TRBD2; J gene: TRBJ2-7; CDR3 protein: CASSAGTRDYEQYF; CDR3 DNA: TGTGCCAGCAGCGCCGGGACTAGGGACTACGAGCAGTACTTC
V gene: TRBV6-5; clone size: .; D gene: TRBD1; J gene: TRBJ2-7; CDR3 protein: CASSITGTASYEQYF; CDR3 DNA: TGTGCCAGCAGTATAACCGGGACAGCCTCCTACGAGCAGTACTTC
V gene: TRBV2; clone size: .; D gene: .; J gene: TRBJ1-1; CDR3 protein: CASSAGTGGNTEAFF; CDR3 DNA: TGCGCCAGCAGTGCCGGGACGGGGGGGAACACTGAAGCTTTCTTT
V gene: TRBV6-5; clone size: .; D gene: .; J gene: TRBJ1-1; CDR3 protein: CASSYLGKVRNTEAFF; CDR3 DNA: TGTGCCAGCAGTTACCTCGGGAAAGTTAGGAACACTGAAGCTTTCTTT
V gene: TRBV7-9; clone size: few; D gene: .; J gene: TRBJ2-3; CDR3 protein: CASSLEGFTDTQYF; CDR3 DNA: TGTGCCAGCAGCTTAGAGGGGTTTACAGATACGCAGTATTTT
V gene: TRBV4-1; clone size: once; D gene: TRBD2; J gene: TRBJ2-3; CDR3 protein: CASSLLGGSGRAQDTQYF; CDR3 DNA: TGCGCCAGCAGCCTCCTTGGAGGTAGCGGGAGGGCTCAGGATACGCAGTATTTT
V gene: TRBV30; clone size: .; D gene: TRBD2; J gene: TRBJ2-7; CDR3 protein: CAWSIWGAGGLRF; CDR3 DNA: TGTGCCTGGAGTATTTGGGGGGCGGGAGGCCTCCGCTTC
V gene: TRBV21-1; clone size: .; D gene: .; J gene: TRBJ2-7; CDR3 protein: CASRKETGQGHYEQYF; CDR3 DNA: TGTGCCAGCAGAAAGGAGACGGGACAGGGACACTACGAGCAGTACTTC
V gene: TRBV18; clone size: .; D gene: .; J gene: TRBJ2-7; CDR3 protein: CASSSGTLLTREQYF; CDR3 DNA: TGTGCCAGCTCGTCCGGGACTCTCCTTACTCGCGAGCAGTACTTC
V gene: TRBV9; clone size: .; D gene: TRBD1; J gene: TRBJ1-1; CDR3 protein: CASSVDPTGGMNTEAFF; CDR3 DNA: TGTGCCAGCAGCGTAGACCCGACAGGGGGTATGAACACTGAAGCTTTCTTT
V gene: TRBV2; clone size: .; D gene: TRBD1; J gene: TRBJ2-5; CDR3 protein: CASRDRVTGWTEETQYF; CDR3 DNA: TGTGCCAGCAGGGACAGGGTGACGGGGTGGACTGAAGAGACCCAGTACTTC
V gene: TRBV18; clone size: .; D gene: TRBD2; J gene: TRBJ2-1; CDR3 protein: CASSPLRLAGVVDEQFF; CDR3 DNA: TGTGCCAGCTCACCACTTCGACTAGCGGGAGTTGTGGATGAGCAGTTCTTC
V gene: TRBV19; clone size: .; D gene: TRBD2; J gene: TRBJ2-3; CDR3 protein: CASSIGSGGTDTQYF; CDR3 DNA: TGTGCCAGTAGTATTGGTAGCGGGGGTACAGATACGCAGTATTTT
V gene: TRBV2; clone size: once; D gene: .; J gene: TRBJ1-5; CDR3 protein: CASSSRGESRQPQHF; CDR3 DNA: TGTGCCAGCAGCTCGCGCGGGGAGTCTCGTCAGCCCCAGCATTTT
V gene: TRBV2; clone size: once; D gene: .; J gene: TRBJ1-6; CDR3 protein: CASSEVLGSPLHF; CDR3 DNA: TGTGCCAGCAGTGAAGTTCTAGGTTCACCCCTCCACTTT
V gene: TRBV7-2; clone size: .; D gene: .; J gene: TRBJ2-7; CDR3 protein: CASSPGTIPYEQYF; CDR3 DNA: TGTGCCAGCAGCCCCGGGACAATTCCCTACGAGCAGTACTTC
V gene: TRBV28; clone size: .; D gene: TRBD1; J gene: TRBJ1-6; CDR3 protein: CASTLDRGNSPLHF; CDR3 DNA: TGTGCCAGCACTTTAGACAGGGGTAATTCACCCCTCCACTTT
V gene: TRBV28; clone size: .; D gene: .; J gene: TRBJ1-4; CDR3 protein: CASSLTGPGGNEKLFF; CDR3 DNA: TGTGCCAGCAGTCTTACGGGCCCCGGGGGTAATGAAAAACTGTTTTTT
V gene: TRBV28; clone size: .; D gene: TRBD1; J gene: TRBJ1-5; CDR3 protein: CASLGTGGGSNQPQHF; CDR3 DNA: TGTGCCAGCCTCGGGACAGGGGGTGGGAGCAATCAGCCCCAGCATTTT
V gene: TRBV25-1; clone size: .; D gene: .; J gene: TRBJ1-1; CDR3 protein: CASQVGRNTEAFF; CDR3 DNA: TGTGCCAGCCAGGTCGGGAGGAACACTGAAGCTTTCTTT
V gene: TRBV4-2; clone size: few; D gene: .; J gene: TRBJ2-7; CDR3 protein: CASSQVVSGVTVYEQYF; CDR3 DNA: TGTGCCAGCAGCCAAGTCGTGTCGGGAGTAACGGTGTACGAGCAGTACTTC
V gene: TRBV29-1; clone size: .; D gene: TRBD1; J gene: TRBJ1-1; CDR3 protein: CSVTGTTEAFF; CDR3 DNA: TGCAGCGTGACAGGGACCACTGAAGCTTTCTTT
V gene: TRBV28; clone size: .; D gene: .; J gene: TRBJ2-7; CDR3 protein: CASSPPPGVYYEQYF; CDR3 DNA: TGTGCCAGCAGTCCCCCCCCGGGAGTTTACTACGAGCAGTACTTC
V gene: TRBV25-1; clone size: .; D gene: TRBD1; J gene: TRBJ2-7; CDR3 protein: CASSRGTITNSYEQYF; CDR3 DNA: TGTGCCAGCAGCAGGGGGACCATTACTAACTCCTACGAGCAGTACTTC
V gene: TRBV6-4; clone size: few; D gene: .; J gene: TRBJ2-2; CDR3 protein: CASSDWGGGELFF; CDR3 DNA: TGTGCCAGCAGTGACTGGGGAGGCGGGGAGCTGTTTTTT
V gene: TRBV4-2; clone size: few; D gene: .; J gene: TRBJ1-5; CDR3 protein: CASSHPPGGSERIGQPQHF; CDR3 DNA: TGTGCCAGCAGCCACCCCCCCGGCGGGTCCGAAAGGATCGGGCAGCCCCAGCATTTT
V gene: TRBV5-1; clone size: .; D gene: TRBD2; J gene: TRBJ2-5; CDR3 protein: CASSWGAGAQETQYF; CDR3 DNA: TGCGCCAGCAGCTGGGGAGCGGGGGCGCAAGAGACCCAGTACTTC
V gene: TRBV11-2; clone size: .; D gene: .; J gene: TRBJ1-3; CDR3 protein: CASSWFEGGSTIYF; CDR3 DNA: TGTGCCAGCAGTTGGTTCGAGGGCGGAAGCACCATATATTTT
V gene: TRBV29-1; clone size: .; D gene: .; J gene: TRBJ2-3; CDR3 protein: CSVARVTDTQYF; CDR3 DNA: TGCAGCGTTGCCAGGGTAACAGATACGCAGTATTTT
V gene: TRBV5-4; clone size: .; D gene: TRBD1; J gene: TRBJ2-7; CDR3 protein: CASSYRQGYEQYF; CDR3 DNA: TGTGCCAGCAGCTATCGACAGGGCTACGAGCAGTACTTC
V gene: TRBV30; clone size: .; D gene: .; J gene: TRBJ1-4; CDR3 protein: CAWSVGRKLFF; CDR3 DNA: TGTGCCTGGAGTGTGGGGAGGAAACTGTTTTTT
V gene: TRBV5-1; clone size: .; D gene: TRBD1; J gene: TRBJ2-5; CDR3 protein: CASSLTGGIETQYF; CDR3 DNA: TGCGCCAGCAGCTTGACAGGGGGTATAGAGACCCAGTACTTC
V gene: TRBV29-1; clone size: .; D gene: TRBD2; J gene: TRBJ2-2; CDR3 protein: CSVPRAGGTGELFF; CDR3 DNA: TGCAGCGTCCCTCGGGCGGGAGGAACCGGGGAGCTGTTTTTT
V gene: TRBV28; clone size: few; D gene: TRBD2; J gene: TRBJ2-3; CDR3 protein: CASSSFFRVAGDSDTQYF; CDR3 DNA: TGTGCCAGCAGTTCCTTCTTTCGTGTGGCGGGAGACTCAGATACGCAGTATTTT
V gene: TRBV18; clone size: once; D gene: .; J gene: TRBJ1-2; CDR3 protein: CASSPTVNYGYTF; CDR3 DNA: TGTGCCAGCTCACCCACAGTTAACTATGGCTACACCTTC
V gene: TRBV6-5; clone size: .; D gene: TRBD1; J gene: TRBJ2-3; CDR3 protein: CASSLDRVVDTQYF; CDR3 DNA: TGTGCCAGCAGCTTGGACAGGGTAGTAGATACGCAGTATTTT
V gene: TRBV5-5; clone size: .; D gene: TRBD1; J gene: TRBJ1-5; CDR3 protein: CASSLGGQGSQPQHF; CDR3 DNA: TGTGCCAGCAGCTTGGGGGGACAGGGAAGTCAGCCCCAGCATTTT
V gene: TRBV4-1; clone size: .; D gene: TRBD2; J gene: TRBJ2-1; CDR3 protein: CASSHTGLAGAGEQFF; CDR3 DNA: TGCGCCAGCAGCCACACGGGGCTAGCGGGAGCCGGGGAGCAGTTCTTC
V gene: TRBV18; clone size: once; D gene: .; J gene: TRBJ2-5; CDR3 protein: CASSPRLGHQETQYF; CDR3 DNA: TGTGCCAGCTCACCCCGACTAGGTCACCAAGAGACCCAGTACTTC
V gene: TRBV30; clone size: .; D gene: .; J gene: TRBJ1-6; CDR3 protein: CAWSEGRVGSPLHF; CDR3 DNA: TGTGCCTGGAGCGAGGGGAGGGTCGGTTCACCCCTCCACTTT
V gene: TRBV11-3; clone size: .; D gene: .; J gene: TRBJ2-3; CDR3 protein: CASSTSPGREGADTQYF; CDR3 DNA: TGTGCCAGCAGCACAAGCCCAGGCAGGGAAGGGGCAGATACGCAGTATTTT
V gene: TRBV5-5; clone size: .; D gene: TRBD1; J gene: TRBJ2-5; CDR3 protein: CASSSKLKDRVVQETQYF; CDR3 DNA: TGTGCCAGCAGCTCTAAACTGAAGGACAGGGTTGTCCAAGAGACCCAGTACTTC
V gene: TRBV4-2; clone size: .; D gene: TRBD2; J gene: TRBJ2-3; CDR3 protein: CASSHDGGLDTDTQYF; CDR3 DNA: TGTGCCAGCAGCCATGACGGGGGACTAGACACAGATACGCAGTATTTT
V gene: TRBV7-2; clone size: .; D gene: .; J gene: TRBJ2-3; CDR3 protein: CASSLGQRTDTQYF; CDR3 DNA: TGTGCCAGCAGCTTAGGACAGCGCACAGATACGCAGTATTTT